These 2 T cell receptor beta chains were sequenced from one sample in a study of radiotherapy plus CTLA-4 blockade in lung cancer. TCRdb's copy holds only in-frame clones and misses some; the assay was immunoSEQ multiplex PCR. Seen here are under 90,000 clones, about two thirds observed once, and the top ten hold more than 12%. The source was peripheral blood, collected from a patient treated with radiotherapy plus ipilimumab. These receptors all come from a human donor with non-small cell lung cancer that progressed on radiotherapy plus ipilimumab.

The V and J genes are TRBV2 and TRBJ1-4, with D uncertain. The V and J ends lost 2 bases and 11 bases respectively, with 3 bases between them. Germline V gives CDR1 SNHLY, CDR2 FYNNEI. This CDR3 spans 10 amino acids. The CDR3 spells CASSERKLFF. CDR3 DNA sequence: TGTGCCAGCAGTGAACGGAAACTGTTTTTT.

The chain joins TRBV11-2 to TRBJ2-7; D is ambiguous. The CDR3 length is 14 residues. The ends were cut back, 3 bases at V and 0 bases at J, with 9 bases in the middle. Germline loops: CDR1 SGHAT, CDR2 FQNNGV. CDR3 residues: CASSFMGSSYEQYF. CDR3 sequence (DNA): TGTGCCAGCAGCTTTATGGGCAGCTCCTACGAGCAGTACTTC.